The present entry profiles one TCR beta chain with its context. What it binds is not known. This sample is drawn from a study of STAT5B mutations in CD4+ large granular lymphocyte leukemia. General study points: Patient CD4-sorted repertoires stayed more clonal than healthy ones after leukemic-clone removal. TRBV06-family usage was enriched in top patient clones (8/27) versus controls (2/35).

The data were produced by immunoSEQ multiplex PCR, yet TCRdb's version contains in-frame clones alone and is incomplete. The table has about 20,000 clones, more than 65% seen once. With V trimmed by 6 bases and J by 8 bases, 16 bases remained unmatched. The CDR3 length is 16 residues. The germline V gene encodes CDR1 LNHDA and CDR2 SQIVND (reference sequence). The rearrangement links TRBV19 to TRBJ1-5, with 7 bases that match TRBD1. The sequence was collected from a human donor in good health. The sequenced sample consisted of CD4+ T cells from blood buffy coats. The CDR3 here is CASSLPKGDRGKPQHF. Here the CDR3 DNA reads TGTGCCAGTAGCCTCCCCAAGGGGGACAGAGGAAAGCCCCAGCATTTT.